These 25 T cell receptor beta chains came from one sample sequenced in a study of OX40 agonist ivuxolimab in advanced cancers. Profiling relied on immunoSEQ multiplex PCR, and the TCRdb table lists in-frame clones only, not all of them. The sample lists about 98,000 clones, 90% to 95% occurring once. The specimen was CD4+ or CD8+ T cells sorted from blood, collected in a trial of the OX40 agonist ivuxolimab. The receptor set was obtained from an adult with an advanced solid tumor such as melanoma, head and neck, liver or kidney cancer.

The chain couples TRBV10-3 to TRBJ2-3; 9 nucleotides agree with TRBD2. With 2 bases clipped from V and 1 base from J, the junction kept 7 bases outside the gene matches. Per the germline V gene, CDR1 is ENHRY and CDR2 is SYGVKD. The CDR3 is 17 residues long. The CDR3 bases are TGTGCCATCAGTGAGCCTCCCGGACTAGCGCGCACAGATACGCAGTATTTT. It yields the protein CAISEPPGLARTDTQYF.

The chain uses TRBV6-1 and TRBJ2-3; D not resolved. V lost 2 bases and J lost 2, with 8 bases in between. This CDR3 spans 14 amino acids. Germline lookup yields CDR1 MNHNS and CDR2 SASEGT. CDR3 residues: CASSERWDTDTQYF. CDR3 in DNA: TGTGCCAGCAGTGAACGGTGGGACACAGATACGCAGTATTTT.

The chain employs TRBV9 and TRBJ2-2; 10 bases map to TRBD2. V was pared by 2 bases and J by 1 base, with 5 bases of the junction left unmatched. The germline V gene has CDR1 SGDLS and CDR2 YYNGEE. The CDR3 length is 17 residues. The CDR3 here is CASSVFPSGGNTGELFF. The DNA of the CDR3 is TGTGCCAGCAGCGTGTTCCCTAGCGGGGGGAACACCGGGGAGCTGTTTTTT.

This clone occurred a few times. The chain joins TRBV10-3 to TRBJ1-1; no reliable D call. Trimming removed 3 bases from V and 7 bases from J, with 15 bases in between. Germline CDR1 reads ENHRY; CDR2 reads SYGVKD. The CDR3 is 14 residues long. CDR3 loop: CAISESVFKLEAFF. CDR3 in DNA: TGTGCCATCAGTGAAAGTGTCTTTAAACTTGAAGCTTTCTTT.

The V gene is TRBV9, the J gene TRBJ2-1, with D maybe TRBD1 (5 bases). Germline V gene data show CDR1 as SGDLS and CDR2 as YYNGEE. The V end was cut by 3 bases, the J end by 5 bases, with 12 bases between. The CDR3 is 14 residues long. As DNA, the CDR3 is TGTGCCAGCAGCGCGTGGGCCAGGGACAATGAGCAGTTCTTC. This encodes CASSAWARDNEQFF. The whole variable domain, remainder taken from reference TRBV9 and TRBJ2-1, is DSGVTQTPKHLITATGQRVTLRCSPRSGDLSVYWYQQSLDQGLQFLIQYYNGEERAKGNILERFSAQQFPDLHSELNLSSLELGDSALYFCASSAWARDNEQFFGPGTRLTVL.

The V call is TRBV6-5, the J call TRBJ2-1; no definite D call. Germline CDR1 and CDR2: MNHEY and SVGAGI. V gave up 7 bases and J gave up 0 bases, with 13 bases separating them. This CDR3 is built from 15 residues. For the CDR3, the DNA is TGTGCCAGCACCCCACTGGGCCGCTCCTACAATGAGCAGTTCTTC. It is translated as CASTPLGRSYNEQFF.

This sequence joins TRBV30 and TRBJ1-4, with 7 bases that match TRBD1. V shed 4 bases, J shed 5 bases, and the junction held 7 bases outside the gene matches. Germline lookup yields CDR1 GTSNPN and CDR2 SVGIG (reference sequence). The CDR3 spans 14 residues. In DNA, the CDR3 is TGTGCCTGGAACACCGGGACAGAAAATGAAAAACTGTTTTTT. It yields the protein CAWNTGTENEKLFF.

The V gene is TRBV6-1, the J gene TRBJ2-1, with 10 bases identical to TRBD2. Germline V gene lookup returns CDR1 MNHNS and CDR2 SASEGT. The junction had 1 base not matched to a gene; V was cut back by 5 bases and J by 0 bases. CDR3 size: 15 residues. CDR3 nucleotide sequence: TGTGCCAGCAGTATAGCGGGAGGCTCCTACAATGAGCAGTTCTTC. The encoded protein is CASSIAGGSYNEQFF.

Here the CDR3 DNA reads TGTGCCAGCAGTGCTCCTAGGACTAGCGGGAGTAGGGATACGCAGTATTTT. Protein: CASSAPRTSGSRDTQYF. V is TRBV27 and J is TRBJ2-3; 13 nucleotides match TRBD2. There are 17 residues in the CDR3. Germline V gene lookup returns CDR1 MNHEY and CDR2 SMNVEV (reference sequence). Losses at the gene ends were 5 bases for V and 6 bases for J; bases not matched to a gene: 11.

The chain uses TRBV27 and TRBJ2-5; either TRBD1 or TRBD2 may supply D (5 bases each). Germline V gene data show CDR1 as MNHEY and CDR2 as SMNVEV (reference sequence). The CDR3 has 12 residues. The ends were cut back, 8 bases at V and 2 bases at J, with 9 bases in the middle. The DNA of the CDR3 is TGTGCCAGCCGAGGGGTACAAGAGACCCAGTACTTC. This encodes CASRGVQETQYF.

The chain links TRBV29-1 to TRBJ2-1; no reliable D call. There are 14 residues in the CDR3. The V end lost 2 bases, the J end lost 0 bases, and 8 bases lay between the germline ends. Germline V lookup: CDR1 SQVTM, CDR2 ANQGSEA. The CDR3 nucleotides are TGCAGCGTTGAAAGGGCTGCCTCCTACAATGAGCAGTTCTTC. It codes for CSVERAASYNEQFF.

The gene calls are TRBV6-5 and TRBJ2-1; TRBD1 agrees at 8 bases. V lost 8 bases to trimming and J lost 7 bases; unmatched junction nucleotides: 7. CDR3 length equals 13 residues. Germline CDR1 is MNHEY and CDR2 is SVGAGI. The CDR3 DNA reads TGTGCCAGCTGGGGCAGGGGGCTGAATGAGCAGTTCTTC. Translating gives CASWGRGLNEQFF.

This chain uses TRBV6-1 with TRBJ1-6, with no clear D. Trimming removed 6 bases from V and 1 base from J, with 4 bases in between. The CDR3 contains 13 residues. In germline, CDR1 is MNHNS, CDR2 SASEGT. The CDR3 coding sequence is TGTGCCAGCAGCGAATCCTATAATTCACCCCTCCACTTT. This gives the protein CASSESYNSPLHF.

The chain combines TRBV28 with TRBJ1-4; no firm D call. CDR1 is MDHEN, CDR2 SYDVKM, per germline. The CDR3 is 16 amino acids. V was shortened by 7 bases and J by 7 bases, with 22 bases between the two germline ends. CDR3 DNA sequence: TGTGCCAGCACCCATGGTCGGCGGGGAGATAGTGAAAAACTGTTTTTT. It specifies CASTHGRRGDSEKLFF.

This clone was detected a few times. The chain carries TRBV6-1 and TRBJ1-2, with a possible D match to TRBD1 (5 bases). Germline values: CDR1 MNHNS, CDR2 SASEGT. The length of the CDR3 is 15 residues. V gave up 2 bases and J gave up 4 bases, with 14 bases separating them. CDR3 nucleotides: TGTGCCAGCAGTGAAAGTGGGGGTGGAAGCTATGGCTACACCTTC. This encodes CASSESGGGSYGYTF.

V usage is TRBV28 and J usage is TRBJ1-2; a possible D gene is TRBD1 (5 bases). V lost 3 bases and J lost 1, with 9 bases in between. Germline CDR1 and CDR2: MDHEN and SYDVKM. The length of the CDR3 is 14 residues. The CDR3 nucleotides are TGTGCCAGCAGTTTGGGGACGTTTAACTATGGCTACACCTTC. Its protein is CASSLGTFNYGYTF.

The chain employs TRBV6-1 and TRBJ1-5, with D maybe TRBD1 (5 bases). Per the germline V gene, CDR1 is MNHNS and CDR2 is SASEGT. This CDR3 contains 12 residues. Trimming took 6 bases from V and 6 from J, leaving 9 bases between them. This chain's CDR3 is CASSRQPQPQHF. CDR3 DNA sequence: TGTGCCAGCAGCCGACAGCCTCAGCCCCAGCATTTT.

The rearrangement joins TRBV5-6 to TRBJ1-4; the D gene is possibly TRBD1 (5 bases). Germline CDR1 is SGHDT and CDR2 is YYEEEE. The CDR3 is made up of 15 amino acids. With 0 bases removed from V and 7 bases from J, the gap between germline ends came to 13 bases. The CDR3 DNA follows: TGTGCCAGCAGCTTGGTTCAGGGAGTTGGTGAAAAACTGTTTTTT. Translation gives CASSLVQGVGEKLFF.

V is TRBV6-6 and J is TRBJ1-5; TRBD1 is a possible D gene (6 bases). Germline CDR1 MNHNY, CDR2 SVGAGI (reference sequence). V was trimmed by 2 bases and J by 9 bases, leaving 17 bases between them. CDR3 length: 15 residues. The CDR3 loop is CASSYSAQGTTPQHF. The CDR3 nucleotides are TGTGCCAGCAGTTACAGTGCACAGGGTACCACGCCCCAGCATTTT.

The J gene is TRBJ2-1, the V gene TRBV11-3, with D hard to call. The CDR3 has 14 amino acids. Germline CDR1 and CDR2: SGHNT and YENEEA. The V and J ends lost 3 bases and 0 bases respectively, with 6 bases between them. CDR3 loop: CASSFTGSYNEQFF. In nucleotides, the CDR3 is TGTGCCAGCAGCTTTACCGGCTCCTACAATGAGCAGTTCTTC.

The chain combines TRBV9 with TRBJ1-6; the D gene is possibly TRBD1 (5 bases). The germline CDR1 and CDR2 sequences are SGDLS and YYNGEE. This CDR3 has 15 residues. The germline V and J ends were trimmed by 0 bases and 10 bases, with 14 bases remaining between them. CDR3 loop: CASSVAGPPRSPLHF. The CDR3 DNA reads as TGTGCCAGCAGCGTAGCAGGGCCCCCCCGATCACCCCTCCACTTT.

This clone was found once. CDR3 loop: CASSYSPGTDTQYF. CDR3 bases: TGTGCCAGCAGTTACTCACCGGGTACAGATACGCAGTATTTT. This chain links TRBV6-5 with TRBJ2-3; D ambiguous. V lost 0 bases to trimming and J lost 3 bases, with 7 bases between them. Looked up from germline, CDR1 is MNHEY and CDR2 is SVGAGI. This CDR3 comprises 14 residues.

The V and J genes are TRBV10-3 and TRBJ1-3; D possibly corresponds to TRBD1 (5 bases). CDR1 and CDR2 from the germline V gene are ENHRY and SYGVKD. The CDR3 runs 17 residues. Trimming took 0 bases from V and 4 from J, leaving 16 bases between them. The CDR3 DNA follows: TGTGCCATCAGTGAGTCGATGGGACCCTCGGGAGGAAACACCATATATTTT. Residues: CAISESMGPSGGNTIYF.

This clone was seen only once. The chain recombines TRBV7-2 with TRBJ1-2; D may be TRBD1 (5 bases). The V gene lost 5 bases and the J gene lost 7 bases, with 23 bases spanning the gap. The germline CDR1 and CDR2 sequences are SGHTA and FQGNSA. This CDR3 is built from 16 residues. Here the CDR3 reads CASSRQRGDRGFGYTF. The CDR3 region has the DNA TGTGCCAGCAGCCGCCAACGCGGGGACCGAGGTTTTGGCTACACCTTC.

The V and J genes are TRBV25-1 and TRBJ1-6, with D perhaps matching TRBD1 (6 bases). Trimming shortened V by 4 bases and J by 3 bases, and 10 bases separated the two germline ends. Germline V gives CDR1 MGHDK, CDR2 SYGVNS. The CDR3 spans 15 residues. This chain's CDR3 is CASSAGQNYNSPLHF. For the CDR3, the DNA is TGTGCCAGCAGTGCAGGACAGAACTATAATTCACCCCTCCACTTT.